This T cell receptor beta chain was identified during a study of blood T cells in healthy people across ages. Study-level background: About one barcoded beta molecule per two T cells was captured by template switching. Study observations and caveats: One million T cells yielded diversity estimates that were considered underestimates.

Per the germline V gene, CDR1 is SGHAT and CDR2 is FQDESV (reference sequence). This CDR3 contains 16 residues. V gave up 1 base and J gave up 4 bases, with 17 bases separating them. A sample-barcoded 5' primer and a J-beta primer mix were used in a second PCR of about 6 to 12 cycles. With 12 random nucleotides, a template-switch adaptor tagged each individual cDNA molecule. MiXCR was run by TCRdb on the 5' RACE reads, yielding one entry per CDR3 protein. The sample carries around 700,000 distinct CDR3 sequences, about 25% recorded once. This clonotype was seen a few times. What it binds is not known. These records were also assigned to another study, of T cells of mothers and their children. That work states: Related and unrelated pairs show TCR recombination output that thymic selection shapes similarly.

This sequence joins TRBV11-1 and TRBJ2-7, with D possibly TRBD1 on 7 matching bases. The clonotype comes from a boy between 5 and 17 years old in good health. The sequencing sample was made of blood. The CDR3 nucleotides are TGTGCCAGCAGCTTAGGCGCGGGACAGCGCTATTACGAGCAGTACTTC. It translates to CASSLGAGQRYYEQYF.